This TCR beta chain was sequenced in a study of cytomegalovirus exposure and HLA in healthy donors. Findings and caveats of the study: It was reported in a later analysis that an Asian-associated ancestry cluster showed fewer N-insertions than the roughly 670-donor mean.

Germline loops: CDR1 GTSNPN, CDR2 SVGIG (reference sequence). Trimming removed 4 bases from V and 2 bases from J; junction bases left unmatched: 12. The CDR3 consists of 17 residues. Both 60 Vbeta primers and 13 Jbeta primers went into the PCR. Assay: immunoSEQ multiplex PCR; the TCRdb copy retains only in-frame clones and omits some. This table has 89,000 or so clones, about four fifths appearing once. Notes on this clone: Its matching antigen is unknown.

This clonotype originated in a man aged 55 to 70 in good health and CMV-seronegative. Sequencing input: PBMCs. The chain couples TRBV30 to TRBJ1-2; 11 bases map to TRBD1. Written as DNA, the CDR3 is TGTGCCTGGACAAGGGGTGCAGGACAGGGGGCAAACTATGGCTACACCTTC. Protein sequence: CAWTRGAGQGANYGYTF. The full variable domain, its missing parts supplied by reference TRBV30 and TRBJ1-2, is SQTIHQWPATLVQPVGSPLSLECTVEGTSNPNLYWYRQAAGRGLQLLFYSVGIGQISSEVPQNLSASRPQDRQFILSSKKLLLSDSGFYLCAWTRGAGQGANYGYTFGSGTRLTVV.